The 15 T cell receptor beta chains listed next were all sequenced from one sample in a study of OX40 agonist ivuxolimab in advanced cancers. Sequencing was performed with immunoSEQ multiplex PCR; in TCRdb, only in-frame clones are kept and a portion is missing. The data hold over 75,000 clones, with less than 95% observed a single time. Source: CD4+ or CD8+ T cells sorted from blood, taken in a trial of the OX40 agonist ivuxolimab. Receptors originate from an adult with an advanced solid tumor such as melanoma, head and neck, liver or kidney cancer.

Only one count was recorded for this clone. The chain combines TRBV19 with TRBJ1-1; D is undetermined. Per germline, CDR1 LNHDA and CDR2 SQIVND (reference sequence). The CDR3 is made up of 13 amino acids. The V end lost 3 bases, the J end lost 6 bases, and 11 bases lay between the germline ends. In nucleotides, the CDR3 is TGTGCCAGTAGTATGATTAATACAGCTGAAGCTTTCTTT. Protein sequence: CASSMINTAEAFF.

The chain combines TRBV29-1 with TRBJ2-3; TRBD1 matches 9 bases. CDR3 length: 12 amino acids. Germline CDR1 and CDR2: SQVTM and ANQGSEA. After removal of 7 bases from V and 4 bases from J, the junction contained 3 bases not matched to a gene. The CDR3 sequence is CSARDRADTQYF. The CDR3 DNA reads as TGCAGCGCCAGGGACAGGGCAGATACGCAGTATTTT.

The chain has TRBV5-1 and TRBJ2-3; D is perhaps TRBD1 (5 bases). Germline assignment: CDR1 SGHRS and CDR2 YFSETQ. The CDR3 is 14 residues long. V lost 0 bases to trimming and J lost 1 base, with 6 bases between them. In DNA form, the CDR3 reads TGCGCCAGCAGCTTGGCCAGGGGCACAGATACGCAGTATTTT. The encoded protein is CASSLARGTDTQYF.

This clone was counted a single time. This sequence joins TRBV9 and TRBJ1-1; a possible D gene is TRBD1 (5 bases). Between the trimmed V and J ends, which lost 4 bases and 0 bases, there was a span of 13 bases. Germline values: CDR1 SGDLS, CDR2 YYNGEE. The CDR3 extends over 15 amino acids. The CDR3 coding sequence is TGTGCCAGCAGCCCGAGACAGAGTGTGAACACTGAAGCTTTCTTT. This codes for CASSPRQSVNTEAFF.

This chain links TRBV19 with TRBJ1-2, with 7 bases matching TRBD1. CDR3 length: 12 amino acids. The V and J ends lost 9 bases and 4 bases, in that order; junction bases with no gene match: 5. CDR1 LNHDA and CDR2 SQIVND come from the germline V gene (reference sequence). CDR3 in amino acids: CASRQGLYGYTF. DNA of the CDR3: TGTGCCAGCCGACAGGGCCTCTATGGCTACACCTTC. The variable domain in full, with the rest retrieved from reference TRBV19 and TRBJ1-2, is DGGITQSPKYLFRKEGQNVTLSCEQNLNHDAMYWYRQDPGQGLRLIYYSQIVNDFQKGDIAEGYSVSREKKESFPLTVTSAQKNPTAFYLCASRQGLYGYTFGSGTRLTVV.

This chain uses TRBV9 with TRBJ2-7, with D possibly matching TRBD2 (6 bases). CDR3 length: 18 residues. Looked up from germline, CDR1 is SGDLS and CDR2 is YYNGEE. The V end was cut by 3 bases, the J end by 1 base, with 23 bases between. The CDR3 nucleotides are TGTGCCAGCAGCGAGTTTAGCGGCCCCGCGGCGGGTTCCTACGAGCAGTACTTC. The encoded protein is CASSEFSGPAAGSYEQYF.

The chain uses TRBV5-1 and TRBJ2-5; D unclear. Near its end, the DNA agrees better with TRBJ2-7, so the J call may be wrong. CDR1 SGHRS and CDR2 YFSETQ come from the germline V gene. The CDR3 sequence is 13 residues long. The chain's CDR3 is CASSLNSAYEQYF. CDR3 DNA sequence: TGCGCCAGCAGCTTAAATAGTGCTTACGAGCAGTACTTC.

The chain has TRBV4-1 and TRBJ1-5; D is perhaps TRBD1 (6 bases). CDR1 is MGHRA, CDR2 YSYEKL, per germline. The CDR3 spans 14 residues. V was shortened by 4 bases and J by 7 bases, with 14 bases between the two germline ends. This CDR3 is CASSRGGGEQPQHF. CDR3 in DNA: TGCGCCAGCAGCCGGGGTGGGGGCGAACAGCCCCAGCATTTT.

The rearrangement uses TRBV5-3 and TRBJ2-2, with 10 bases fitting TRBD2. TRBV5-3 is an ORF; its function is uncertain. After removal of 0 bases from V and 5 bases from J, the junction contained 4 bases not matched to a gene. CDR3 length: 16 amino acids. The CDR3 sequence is CARSLEIAGGTGELFF. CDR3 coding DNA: TGTGCCAGAAGCTTGGAGATAGCGGGAGGTACCGGGGAGCTGTTTTTT.

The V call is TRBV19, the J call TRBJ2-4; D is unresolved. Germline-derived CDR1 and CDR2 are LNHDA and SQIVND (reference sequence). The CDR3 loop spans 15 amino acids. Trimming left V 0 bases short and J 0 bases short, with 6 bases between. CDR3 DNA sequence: TGTGCCAGTAGTATAGACCCGGGAGCCAAAAACATTCAGTACTTC. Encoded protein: CASSIDPGAKNIQYF.

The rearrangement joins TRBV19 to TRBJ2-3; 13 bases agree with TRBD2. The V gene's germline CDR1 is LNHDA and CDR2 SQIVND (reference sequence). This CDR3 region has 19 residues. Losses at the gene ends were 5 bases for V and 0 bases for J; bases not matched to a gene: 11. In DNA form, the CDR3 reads TGTGCCAGTAGTCCCTGGACTAGCGGGAGTGGCCCTAGCACAGATACGCAGTATTTT. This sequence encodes CASSPWTSGSGPSTDTQYF.

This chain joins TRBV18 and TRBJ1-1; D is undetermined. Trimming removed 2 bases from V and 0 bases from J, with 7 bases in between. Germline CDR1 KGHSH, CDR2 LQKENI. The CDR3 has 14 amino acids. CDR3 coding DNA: TGTGCCAGCTCACCATCAGTTTTGAACACTGAAGCTTTCTTT. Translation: CASSPSVLNTEAFF.

CDR3 protein: CASSLEWRNTEAFF. The CDR3 coding sequence is TGTGCCAGCAGCTTAGAATGGAGGAACACTGAAGCTTTCTTT. The genes are TRBV7-2 and TRBJ1-1; no clear D. V was trimmed by 1 base and J by 1 base, leaving 7 bases between them. Germline-derived CDR1 and CDR2 are SGHTA and FQGNSA. The CDR3 loop spans 14 amino acids.

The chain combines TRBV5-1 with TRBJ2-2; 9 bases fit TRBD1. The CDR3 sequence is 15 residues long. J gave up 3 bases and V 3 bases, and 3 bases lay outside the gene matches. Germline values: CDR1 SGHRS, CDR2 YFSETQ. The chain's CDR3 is CASSSGQGYTGELFF. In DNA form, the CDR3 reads TGCGCCAGCAGCTCGGGACAGGGTTACACCGGGGAGCTGTTTTTT.

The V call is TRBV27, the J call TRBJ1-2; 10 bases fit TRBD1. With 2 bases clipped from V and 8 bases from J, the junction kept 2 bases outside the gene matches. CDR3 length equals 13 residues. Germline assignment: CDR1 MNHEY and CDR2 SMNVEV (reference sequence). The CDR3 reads CASSLGTGEGYTF. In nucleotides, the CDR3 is TGTGCCAGCAGTTTAGGGACAGGGGAAGGCTACACCTTC.